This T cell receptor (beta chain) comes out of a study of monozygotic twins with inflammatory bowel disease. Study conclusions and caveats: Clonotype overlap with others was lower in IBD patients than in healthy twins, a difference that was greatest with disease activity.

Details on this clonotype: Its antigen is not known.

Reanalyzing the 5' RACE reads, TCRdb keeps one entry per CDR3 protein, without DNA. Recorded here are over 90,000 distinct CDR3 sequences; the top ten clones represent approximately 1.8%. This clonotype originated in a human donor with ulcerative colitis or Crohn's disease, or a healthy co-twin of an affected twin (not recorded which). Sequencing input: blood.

CDR3 amino acids: CASSLVPYEQYF. The rearrangement links TRBV5-5 to TRBJ2-7. The CDR3 loop spans 12 amino acids. Germline values: CDR1 SGHKS, CDR2 YYEKEE (reference sequence).